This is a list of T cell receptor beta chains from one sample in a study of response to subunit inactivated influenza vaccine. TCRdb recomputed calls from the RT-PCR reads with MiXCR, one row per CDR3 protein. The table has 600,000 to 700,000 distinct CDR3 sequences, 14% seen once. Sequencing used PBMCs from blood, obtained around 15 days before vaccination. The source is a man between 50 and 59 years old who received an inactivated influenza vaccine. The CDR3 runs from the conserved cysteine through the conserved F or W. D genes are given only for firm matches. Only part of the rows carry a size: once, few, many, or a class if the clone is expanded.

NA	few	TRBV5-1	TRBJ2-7	TGCGCCAGCAGCTCGGGACGGCCACCCTACGAGCAGTACTTC	CASSSGRPPYEQYF
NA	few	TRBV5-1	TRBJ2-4	TGCGCCAGCAGCTTGACCCAGGAGGCAGACCCGTACTTC	CASSLTQEADPYF
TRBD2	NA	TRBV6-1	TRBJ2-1	TGTGCCAGCAGTGCTAGCGGACCCTCCTACAATGAGCAGTTCTTC	CASSASGPSYNEQFF
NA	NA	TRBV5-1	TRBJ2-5	TGCGCCAGCAGCGTGGGTGCATGGGAGACCCAGTACTTC	CASSVGAWETQYF
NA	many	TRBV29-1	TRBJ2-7	TGCAGCATTACCGAGGGGGGCTACGAGCAGTACTTC	CSITEGGYEQYF
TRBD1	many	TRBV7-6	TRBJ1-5	TGTGCCAGCAGCGCAGGGACAGGGGATCAGCCCCAGCATTTT	CASSAGTGDQPQHF
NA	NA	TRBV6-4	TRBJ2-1	TGTGCCAGCAGTGAGGGGGGGGCCCGGGATGAGCAGTTCTTC	CASSEGGARDEQFF
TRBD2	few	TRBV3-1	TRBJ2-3	TGTGCCAGCAGCCTCCGACTCCCAGCGGGGGGTTTCACAGATACGCAGTATTTT	CASSLRLPAGGFTDTQYF
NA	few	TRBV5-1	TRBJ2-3	TGCGCCAGCAGCCCTAGACTAGGATCTCCCACAGATACGCAGTATTTT	CASSPRLGSPTDTQYF
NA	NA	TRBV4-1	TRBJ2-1	TGCGCCAGCAGCCGCAACGGGTTTTACAATGAGCAGTTCTTC	CASSRNGFYNEQFF
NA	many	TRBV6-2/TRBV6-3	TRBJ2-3	TGTGCCAGCAGTTGGGGGTACGATACGCAGTATTTT	CASSWGYDTQYF
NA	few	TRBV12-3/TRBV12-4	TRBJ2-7	TGTGCCAGCAGCATGGGTGCGACAGGTACCTACGAGCAGTACTTC	CASSMGATGTYEQYF
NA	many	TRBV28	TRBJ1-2	TGTGCCAGCAAGGCCCCGGTTAGAAACTATGGCTACACCTTC	CASKAPVRNYGYTF
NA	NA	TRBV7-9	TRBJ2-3	TGTGCCAGCAGCTCAGGCGGATATACGCAGTATTTT	CASSSGGYTQYF
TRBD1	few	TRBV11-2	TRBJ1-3	TGTGCCAGCAGCTTAGGCGCAGGGGGCTCGTCTGGAAACACCATATATTTT	CASSLGAGGSSGNTIYF
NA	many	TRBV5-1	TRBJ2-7	TGCGCCAGCAGCTTGGAGTTAGCGTGGAGCTCCTACGAGCAGTACTTC	CASSLELAWSSYEQYF
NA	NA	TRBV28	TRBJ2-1	TGTGCCAGCAAGGTCGGAGCGGGGACATCCTACAATGAGCAGTTCTTC	CASKVGAGTSYNEQFF
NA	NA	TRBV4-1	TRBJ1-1	TGCGCCAGCAGCCAATCTCTGACTGTGAACACTGAAGCTTTCTTT	CASSQSLTVNTEAFF
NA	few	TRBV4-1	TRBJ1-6	TGCGCCAGCAGCCAAGAAAGACGAGGGGCCCTCCACTTT	CASSQERRGALHF
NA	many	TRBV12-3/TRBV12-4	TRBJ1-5	TGTGCCAGCAGCGGAGGCAGCAATCAGCCCCAGCATTTT	CASSGGSNQPQHF
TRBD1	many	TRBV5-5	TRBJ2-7	TGTGCCAGCAGCCCATTCGGGGGACAGGGGGCGCCTTCCCGCGAGCAGTACTTC	CASSPFGGQGAPSREQYF
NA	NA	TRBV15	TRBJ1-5	TGTGCCACCAGCAGAGATCTAACGGAAAATCAGCCCCAGCATTTT	CATSRDLTENQPQHF
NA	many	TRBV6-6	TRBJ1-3	TGTGCCAGCAATCTCGGGTCTACCATATATTTT	CASNLGSTIYF
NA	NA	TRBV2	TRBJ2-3	TGTGCCAGCAGTGAAGGCCCAGATACGCAGTATTTT	CASSEGPDTQYF
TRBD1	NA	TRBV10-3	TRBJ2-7	TGTGCCATCCGAACAGGGACAGAGGGTAGTTACGAGCAGTACTTC	CAIRTGTEGSYEQYF
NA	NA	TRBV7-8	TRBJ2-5	TGTGCCAGCAGCTTAGGGTGGCGGGGCCAGAATACGACCCAGTACTTC	CASSLGWRGQNTTQYF
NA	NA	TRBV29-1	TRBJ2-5	TGCAGCGCCGGTCGTTCGGGGACAGAGACCCAGTACTTC	CSAGRSGTETQYF
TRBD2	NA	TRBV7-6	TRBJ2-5	TGTGCCAGCAGCTTAGGGTCTAGCGGGAGGGAGACCCAGTACTTC	CASSLGSSGRETQYF
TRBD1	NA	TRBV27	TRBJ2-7	TGTGCCAGCAGTTGGGGACAGGGTTTCGAGCAGTACTTC	CASSWGQGFEQYF
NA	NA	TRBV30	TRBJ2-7	TGTGCCTGGAGGAAGGTCAGGGAAATCTTC	CAWRKVREIF
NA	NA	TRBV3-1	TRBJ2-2	TGTGCCAGCATGCGCCGGGAAACCGGGGAGCTGTTTTTT	CASMRRETGELFF
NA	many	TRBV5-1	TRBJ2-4	TGCGCCAGCAGCTTGGCAAACATTCAGTACTTC	CASSLANIQYF
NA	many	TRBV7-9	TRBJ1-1	TGTGCCAGCAGCTTGAACAGGGATTTGAACACTGAAGCTTTCTTT	CASSLNRDLNTEAFF
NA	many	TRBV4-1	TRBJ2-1	TGCGCCAGCAGCCAAGATAGGGCAGGGCGTGAGCAGTTCTTC	CASSQDRAGREQFF
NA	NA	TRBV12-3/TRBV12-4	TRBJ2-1	TGTGCCAGCAGTTTAACCGGGACGGAAATCTTC	CASSLTGTEIF
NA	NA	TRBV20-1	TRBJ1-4	TGCAGTGCTAGAGGCGAGGTACAGCTGTTTTTT	CSARGEVQLFF
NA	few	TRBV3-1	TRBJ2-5	TGTGCCAGCAGCCAACAGGGGTCGGGGACCCAGTACTTC	CASSQQGSGTQYF
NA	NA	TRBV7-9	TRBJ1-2	TGTGCCAGCAGCTCCGACGACAGTTACACCTTC	CASSSDDSYTF
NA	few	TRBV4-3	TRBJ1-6	TGCGCCAGCAGCCAAGATTCGGGGCAGGATTCACCCCTCCACTTT	CASSQDSGQDSPLHF
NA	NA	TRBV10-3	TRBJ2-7	TGTGCCATCAGTGAGGATCAAGGCTCCTCCTACGAGCAGTACTTC	CAISEDQGSSYEQYF
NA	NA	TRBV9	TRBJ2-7	TGTGCCAGCAGCGTCAGCCCAGGACCCTACTACGAGCAGTACTTC	CASSVSPGPYYEQYF
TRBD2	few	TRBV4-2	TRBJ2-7	TGTGCCAGCAGCCAAGTCAAGGGAGGTAGCGGGGGGATCTACGAGCAGTACTTC	CASSQVKGGSGGIYEQYF
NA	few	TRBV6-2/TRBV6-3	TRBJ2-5	TGTGCCAGCAGAAGAACTAGTCGGGAGACCCAGTACTTC	CASRRTSRETQYF
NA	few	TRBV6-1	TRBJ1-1	TGTGCCAGCAGCCCGCTTAGCGGGGAAAAATTCATGAACACTGAAGCTTTCTTT	CASSPLSGEKFMNTEAFF
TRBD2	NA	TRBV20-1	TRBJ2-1	TGCAGTGCTACCGAGCCGGGACTAGCGGGCACGCACGAGCAGTTCTTC	CSATEPGLAGTHEQFF
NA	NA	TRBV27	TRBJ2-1	TGTGCCAGCAGGCCCCGAGGGGGTCGGGTTCAGTTCTTC	CASRPRGGRVQFF